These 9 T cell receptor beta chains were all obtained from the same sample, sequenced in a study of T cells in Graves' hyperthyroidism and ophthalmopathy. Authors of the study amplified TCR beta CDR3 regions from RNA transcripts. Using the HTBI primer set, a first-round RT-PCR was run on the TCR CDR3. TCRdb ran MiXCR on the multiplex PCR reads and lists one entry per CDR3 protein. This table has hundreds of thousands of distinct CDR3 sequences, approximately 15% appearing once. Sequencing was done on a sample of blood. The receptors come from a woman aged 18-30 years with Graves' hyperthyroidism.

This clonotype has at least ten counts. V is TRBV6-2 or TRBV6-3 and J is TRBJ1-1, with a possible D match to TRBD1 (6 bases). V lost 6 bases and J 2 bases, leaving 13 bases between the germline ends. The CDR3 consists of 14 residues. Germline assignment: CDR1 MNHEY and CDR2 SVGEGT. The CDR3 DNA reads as TGTGCCAGCAGAGAGACAGGAAGAAACACTGAAGCTTTCTTT. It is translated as CASRETGRNTEAFF.

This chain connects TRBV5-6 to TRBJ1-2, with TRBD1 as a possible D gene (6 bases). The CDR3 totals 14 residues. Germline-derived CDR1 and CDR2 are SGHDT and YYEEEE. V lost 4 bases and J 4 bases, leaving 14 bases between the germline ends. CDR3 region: CASSPGGAGYGYTF. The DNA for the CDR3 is TGTGCCAGCAGCCCCGGGGGGGCCGGCTATGGCTACACCTTC.

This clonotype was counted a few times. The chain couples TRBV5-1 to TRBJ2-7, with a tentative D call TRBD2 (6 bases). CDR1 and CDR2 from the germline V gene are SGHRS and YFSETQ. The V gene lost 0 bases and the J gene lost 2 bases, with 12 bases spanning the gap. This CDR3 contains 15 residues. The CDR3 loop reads CASSLAGSTPYEQYF. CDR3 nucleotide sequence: TGCGCCAGCAGCTTGGCCGGGAGTACCCCCTACGAGCAGTACTTC.

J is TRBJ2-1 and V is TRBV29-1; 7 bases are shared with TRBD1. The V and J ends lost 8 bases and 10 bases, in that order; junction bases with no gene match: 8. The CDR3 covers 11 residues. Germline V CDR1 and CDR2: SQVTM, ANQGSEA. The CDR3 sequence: CSTGDSQEQFF. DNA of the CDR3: TGCAGCACTGGGGACAGCCAGGAGCAGTTCTTC.

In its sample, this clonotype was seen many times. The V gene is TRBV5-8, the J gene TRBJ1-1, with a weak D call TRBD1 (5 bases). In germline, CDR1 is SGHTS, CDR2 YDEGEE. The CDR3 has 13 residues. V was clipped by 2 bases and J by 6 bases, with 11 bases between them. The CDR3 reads CASSFPGIPEAFF. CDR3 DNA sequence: TGTGCCAGCAGCTTTCCAGGGATCCCTGAAGCTTTCTTT.

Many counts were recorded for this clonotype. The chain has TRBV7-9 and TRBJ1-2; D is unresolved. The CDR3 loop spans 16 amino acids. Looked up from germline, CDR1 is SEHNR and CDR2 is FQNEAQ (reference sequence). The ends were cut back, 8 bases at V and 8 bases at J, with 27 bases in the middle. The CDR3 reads CASGAATSQLSYGYTF. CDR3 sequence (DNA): TGTGCCAGCGGCGCAGCCACCTCACAACTATCTTACGGCTACACCTTC.

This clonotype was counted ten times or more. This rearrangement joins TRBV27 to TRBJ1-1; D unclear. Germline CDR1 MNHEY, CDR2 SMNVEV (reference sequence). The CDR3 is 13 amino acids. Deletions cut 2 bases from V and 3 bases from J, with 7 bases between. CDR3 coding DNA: TGTGCCAGCAGTTTACGGACCTACACTGAAGCTTTCTTT. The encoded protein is CASSLRTYTEAFF.

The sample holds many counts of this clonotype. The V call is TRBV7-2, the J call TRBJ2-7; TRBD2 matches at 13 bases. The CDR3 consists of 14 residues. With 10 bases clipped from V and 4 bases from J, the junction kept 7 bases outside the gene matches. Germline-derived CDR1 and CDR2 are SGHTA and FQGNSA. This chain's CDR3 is CATRTSGRMYEQYF. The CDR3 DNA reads TGTGCCACCCGGACTAGCGGGAGAATGTACGAGCAGTACTTC.

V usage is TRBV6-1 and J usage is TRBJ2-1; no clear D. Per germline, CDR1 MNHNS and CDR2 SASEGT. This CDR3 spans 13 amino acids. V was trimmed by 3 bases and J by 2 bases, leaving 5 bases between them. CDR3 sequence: CASSDSTYNEQFF. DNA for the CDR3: TGTGCCAGCAGTGACTCCACCTACAATGAGCAGTTCTTC.